There are a few counts of the clone carrying this T cell receptor (beta chain). Its antigen is still unknown. The data were taken from a study of response to subunit inactivated influenza vaccine. Study-wide points: The authors proposed limited new T cell recruitment per seasonal influenza vaccination.

TCRdb reanalysed the RT-PCR reads using MiXCR and keeps one entry per CDR3 protein. Here the sample spans under 950,000 distinct CDR3 sequences, about 20% being singletons. V was clipped by 6 bases and J by 0 bases; unmatched bases: 3. The length of the CDR3 is 15 residues. This clonotype was obtained from a middle-aged man who received an inactivated influenza vaccine. V and J are TRBV12-3 or TRBV12-4 and TRBJ2-1, with TRBD2 identical over 9 bases. Material: PBMCs from blood, obtained around 5 days after vaccination. The CDR3 DNA reads as TGTGCCAGCAGAATTAGCGGGAGCTCCTACAATGAGCAGTTCTTC. It translates to CASRISGSSYNEQFF.